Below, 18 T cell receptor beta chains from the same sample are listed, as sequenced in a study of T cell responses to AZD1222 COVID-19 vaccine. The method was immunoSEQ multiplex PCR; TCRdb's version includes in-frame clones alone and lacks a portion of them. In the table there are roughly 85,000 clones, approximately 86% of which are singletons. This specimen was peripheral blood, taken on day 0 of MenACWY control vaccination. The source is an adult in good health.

DNA of the CDR3: TGTGCCAGTGCTAGCGGGGGCCTCAGCTACGAGCAGTACTTC. Amino acid sequence: CASASGGLSYEQYF. The J gene is TRBJ2-7, the V gene TRBV18, with TRBD2 identical over 10 bases. This CDR3 contains 14 residues. V lost 9 bases to trimming and J lost 3 bases; unmatched junction nucleotides: 8. Germline lookup yields CDR1 KGHSH and CDR2 LQKENI.

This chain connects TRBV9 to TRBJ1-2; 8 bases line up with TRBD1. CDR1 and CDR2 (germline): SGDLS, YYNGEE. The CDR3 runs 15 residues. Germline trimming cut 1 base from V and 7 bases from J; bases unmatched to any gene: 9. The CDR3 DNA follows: TGTGCCAGCAGCGTAACAGGGGGGCTAGGCGGTGGCTACACCTTC. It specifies CASSVTGGLGGGYTF.

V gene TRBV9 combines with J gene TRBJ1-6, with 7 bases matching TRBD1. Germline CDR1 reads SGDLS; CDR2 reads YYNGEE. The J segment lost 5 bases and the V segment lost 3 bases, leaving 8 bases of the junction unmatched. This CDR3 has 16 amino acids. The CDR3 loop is CASSGYRGANNSPLHF. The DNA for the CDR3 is TGTGCCAGCAGCGGTTACAGGGGTGCTAATAATTCACCCCTCCACTTT.

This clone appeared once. The DNA for the CDR3 is TGCGCCAGCAGCGCCGCGGGCCTCTCTGGAAACACCATATATTTT. It specifies CASSAAGLSGNTIYF. This rearrangement joins TRBV5-1 to TRBJ1-3; D unclear. CDR1 and CDR2 from the germline V gene are SGHRS and YFSETQ. Trimming took off 4 bases at V and 0 bases at J, with 11 bases between the two ends. This CDR3 is 15 amino acids long. Based on the CDR3 plus reference TRBV5-1 and TRBJ1-3, the full variable domain is KAGVTQTPRYLIKTRGQQVTLSCSPISGHRSVSWYQQTPGQGLQFLFEYFSETQRNKGNFPGRFSGRQFSNSRSEMNVSTLELGDSALYLCASSAAGLSGNTIYFGEGSWLTVV.

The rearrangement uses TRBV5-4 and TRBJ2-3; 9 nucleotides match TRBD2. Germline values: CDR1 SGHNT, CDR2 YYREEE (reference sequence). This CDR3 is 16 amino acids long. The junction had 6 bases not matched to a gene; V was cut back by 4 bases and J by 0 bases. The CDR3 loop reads CASSPRLAESTDTQYF. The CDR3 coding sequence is TGTGCCAGCAGCCCACGACTAGCGGAGAGCACAGATACGCAGTATTTT. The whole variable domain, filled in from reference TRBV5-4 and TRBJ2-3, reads ETGVTQSPTHLIKTRGQQVTLRCSSQSGHNTVSWYQQALGQGPQFIFQYYREEENGRGNFPPRFSGLQFPNYSSELNVNALELDDSALYLCASSPRLAESTDTQYFGPGTRLTVL.

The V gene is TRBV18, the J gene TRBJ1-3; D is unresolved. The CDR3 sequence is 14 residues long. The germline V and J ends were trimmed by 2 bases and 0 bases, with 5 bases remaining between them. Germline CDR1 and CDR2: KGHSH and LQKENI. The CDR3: CASSPEASGNTIYF. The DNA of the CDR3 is TGTGCCAGCTCACCAGAGGCCTCTGGAAACACCATATATTTT.

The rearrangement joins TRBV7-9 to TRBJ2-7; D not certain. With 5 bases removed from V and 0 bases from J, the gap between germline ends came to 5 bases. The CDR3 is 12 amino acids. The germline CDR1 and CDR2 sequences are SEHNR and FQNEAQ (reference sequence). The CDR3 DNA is TGTGCCAGCAGCCAGAGCTCCTACGAGCAGTACTTC. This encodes CASSQSSYEQYF.

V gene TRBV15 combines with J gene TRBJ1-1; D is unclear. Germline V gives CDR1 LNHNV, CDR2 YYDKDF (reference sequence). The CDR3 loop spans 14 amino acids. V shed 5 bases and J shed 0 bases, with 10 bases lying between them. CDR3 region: CATSVLRLNTEAFF. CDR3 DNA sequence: TGTGCCACCAGCGTACTTCGACTGAACACTGAAGCTTTCTTT.

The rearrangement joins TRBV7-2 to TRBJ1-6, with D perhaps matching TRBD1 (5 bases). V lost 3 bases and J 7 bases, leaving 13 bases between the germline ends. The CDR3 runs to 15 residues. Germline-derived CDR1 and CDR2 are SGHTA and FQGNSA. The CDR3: CASSLDPGNNSPLHF. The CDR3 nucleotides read TGTGCCAGCAGCTTGGATCCAGGGAACAATTCACCCCTCCACTTT. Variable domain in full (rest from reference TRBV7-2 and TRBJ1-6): GAGVSQSPSNKVTEKGKDVELRCDPISGHTALYWYRQSLGQGLEFLIYFQGNSAPDKSGLPSDRFSAERTGGSVSTLTIQRTQQEDSAVYLCASSLDPGNNSPLHFGNGTRLTVT.

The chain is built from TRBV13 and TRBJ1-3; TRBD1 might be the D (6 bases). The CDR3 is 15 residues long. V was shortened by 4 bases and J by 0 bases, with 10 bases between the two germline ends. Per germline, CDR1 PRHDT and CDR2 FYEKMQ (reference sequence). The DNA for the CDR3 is TGTGCCAGCAGCTCGGACAGCGACTCTGGAAACACCATATATTTT. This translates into CASSSDSDSGNTIYF.

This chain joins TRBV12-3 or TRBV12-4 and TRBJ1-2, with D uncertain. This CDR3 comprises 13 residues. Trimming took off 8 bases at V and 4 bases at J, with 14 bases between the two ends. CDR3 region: CASEKGAGYGYTF. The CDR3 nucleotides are TGTGCCAGCGAGAAGGGTGCTGGCTATGGCTACACCTTC.

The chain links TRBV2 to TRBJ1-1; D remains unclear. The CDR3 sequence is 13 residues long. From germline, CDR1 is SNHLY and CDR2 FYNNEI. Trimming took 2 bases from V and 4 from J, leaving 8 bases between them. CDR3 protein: CASSENPITEAFF. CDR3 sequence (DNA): TGTGCCAGCAGTGAAAATCCCATCACTGAAGCTTTCTTT.

The CDR3: CASSETGANTEAFF. Here the CDR3 DNA reads TGTGCCAGCAGCGAGACAGGGGCGAACACTGAAGCTTTCTTT. The chain combines TRBV7-3 with TRBJ1-1; 8 positions agree with TRBD1. The CDR3 length is 14 residues. J gave up 1 base and V 5 bases, and 3 bases lay outside the gene matches. Germline values: CDR1 SGHTA, CDR2 FQGTGA.

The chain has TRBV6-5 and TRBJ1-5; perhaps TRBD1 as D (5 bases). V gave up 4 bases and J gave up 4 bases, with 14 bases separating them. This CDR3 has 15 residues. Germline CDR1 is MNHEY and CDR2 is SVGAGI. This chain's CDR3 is CASSSGMRGNQPQHF. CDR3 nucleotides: TGTGCCAGCAGTTCTGGGATGAGGGGTAATCAGCCCCAGCATTTT.

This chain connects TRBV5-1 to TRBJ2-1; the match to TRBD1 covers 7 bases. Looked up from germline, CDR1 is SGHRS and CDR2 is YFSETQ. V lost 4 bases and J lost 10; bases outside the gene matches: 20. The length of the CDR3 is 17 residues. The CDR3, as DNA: TGCGCCAGCAGCACGGGGACAGCAATGGGGTCCCATGAGGAGCAGTTCTTC. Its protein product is CASSTGTAMGSHEEQFF. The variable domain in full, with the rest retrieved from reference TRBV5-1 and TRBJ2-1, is KAGVTQTPRYLIKTRGQQVTLSCSPISGHRSVSWYQQTPGQGLQFLFEYFSETQRNKGNFPGRFSGRQFSNSRSEMNVSTLELGDSALYLCASSTGTAMGSHEEQFFGPGTRLTVL.

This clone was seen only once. The CDR3 is CASSVRQAGKETQYF. In DNA, the CDR3 is TGTGCCAGCAGTGTACGACAAGCGGGGAAGGAGACCCAGTACTTC. The J gene is TRBJ2-5, the V gene TRBV2; 7 positions match TRBD2. Germline CDR1 and CDR2: SNHLY and FYNNEI. Trimming cost V 4 bases and J 5 bases; bases outside gene matches: 10. The CDR3 has 15 residues. The full variable domain, completed using reference TRBV2 and TRBJ2-5, is EPEVTQTPSHQVTQMGQEVILRCVPISNHLYFYWYRQILGQKVEFLVSFYNNEISEKSEIFDDQFSVERPDGSNFTLKIRSTKLEDSAMYFCASSVRQAGKETQYFGPGTRLLVL.

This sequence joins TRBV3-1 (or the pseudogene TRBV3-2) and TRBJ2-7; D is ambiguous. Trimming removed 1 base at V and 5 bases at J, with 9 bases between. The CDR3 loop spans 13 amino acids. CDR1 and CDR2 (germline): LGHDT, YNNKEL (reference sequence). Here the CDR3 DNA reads TGTGCCAGCAGCCAAGCAGAGCCTAACGAGCAGTACTTC. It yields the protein CASSQAEPNEQYF.

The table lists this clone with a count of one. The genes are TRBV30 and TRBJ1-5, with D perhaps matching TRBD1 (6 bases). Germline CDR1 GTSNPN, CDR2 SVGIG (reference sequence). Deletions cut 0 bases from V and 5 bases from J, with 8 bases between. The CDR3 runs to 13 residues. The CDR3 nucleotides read TGTGCCTGGAGTGTTGAGGGGGATCAGCCCCAGCATTTT. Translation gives CAWSVEGDQPQHF. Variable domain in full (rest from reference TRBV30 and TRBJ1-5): SQTIHQWPATLVQPVGSPLSLECTVEGTSNPNLYWYRQAAGRGLQLLFYSVGIGQISSEVPQNLSASRPQDRQFILSSKKLLLSDSGFYLCAWSVEGDQPQHFGDGTRLSIL.